These T cell receptor beta chains were read from a single sample in a study of read filtering for tumor transcriptome and immune sequencing. MiXCR was run by TCRdb on the reads, yielding one entry per CDR3 protein. The table shows roughly 130,000 distinct CDR3 sequences, with 13% occurring only once. Sequenced sample: a population of CD138-negative cells sorted from bone marrow. The receptors come from a donor at least 40 years old with multiple myeloma. Each CDR3 is given with its conserved first and last residue. A D gene is named only where the DNA matches it firmly. Size is omitted from some rows. Given values are once, few, many or a class for expanded clones.

J gene,D gene,V gene,clone size,CDR3 DNA,CDR3 protein
TRBJ2-1,NA,TRBV7-7,many,TGTGCTAGCAGCTTAGACGGGAGTGGGGATGAGCAGTTCTTC,CASSLDGSGDEQFF
TRBJ1-2,TRBD1,TRBV5-1,many,TGCGCCAGCAGCTTGGCGAGTTTTGGTGGCAGGGGGCGAGGCTACACCTTC,CASSLASFGGRGRGYTF
TRBJ2-1,NA,TRBV14,NA,TGTGCCAGCAGCCAGGGGCAGGCCTCCTACAATGAGCAGTCCTTC,CASSQGQASYNEQSF
TRBJ1-1,TRBD1,TRBV6-1,many,TGTGCCAGCAACTCGGGACAGCTGAACACTGAAGCTTTCTTT,CASNSGQLNTEAFF
TRBJ2-5,NA,TRBV7-6,NA,TGTGCCAGCAGCTTTGCGACGGAACAAGAGACCCAGTACTTC,CASSFATEQETQYF
TRBJ2-7,NA,TRBV4-1,many,TGCGCCAGCAGCCAAGAACAGGGGAGGTACGAGCAGTACTTC,CASSQEQGRYEQYF
TRBJ2-1,TRBD2,TRBV7-2,few,TGTGCCAGCAGCTATGGCGGGGGGGCGGAGGTCCAGTTCTTC,CASSYGGGAEVQFF
TRBJ2-1,NA,TRBV7-9,medium-sized,TGTGCCAGCAGCTCCTACAGAGTCAGCTCCTACAATGAGCAGTTCTTC,CASSSYRVSSYNEQFF
TRBJ2-1,TRBD2,TRBV11-2,NA,TGTGCCAGCAGCTCAGTGGCTAGCGGGGGGCCCCGCGAGCAGTTCTTC,CASSSVASGGPREQFF
TRBJ2-1,NA,TRBV24-1,many,TGTGCCACCAGTGAAAGGACCGGGATGAGCTCCTACAATGAGCAGTTCTTC,CATSERTGMSSYNEQFF